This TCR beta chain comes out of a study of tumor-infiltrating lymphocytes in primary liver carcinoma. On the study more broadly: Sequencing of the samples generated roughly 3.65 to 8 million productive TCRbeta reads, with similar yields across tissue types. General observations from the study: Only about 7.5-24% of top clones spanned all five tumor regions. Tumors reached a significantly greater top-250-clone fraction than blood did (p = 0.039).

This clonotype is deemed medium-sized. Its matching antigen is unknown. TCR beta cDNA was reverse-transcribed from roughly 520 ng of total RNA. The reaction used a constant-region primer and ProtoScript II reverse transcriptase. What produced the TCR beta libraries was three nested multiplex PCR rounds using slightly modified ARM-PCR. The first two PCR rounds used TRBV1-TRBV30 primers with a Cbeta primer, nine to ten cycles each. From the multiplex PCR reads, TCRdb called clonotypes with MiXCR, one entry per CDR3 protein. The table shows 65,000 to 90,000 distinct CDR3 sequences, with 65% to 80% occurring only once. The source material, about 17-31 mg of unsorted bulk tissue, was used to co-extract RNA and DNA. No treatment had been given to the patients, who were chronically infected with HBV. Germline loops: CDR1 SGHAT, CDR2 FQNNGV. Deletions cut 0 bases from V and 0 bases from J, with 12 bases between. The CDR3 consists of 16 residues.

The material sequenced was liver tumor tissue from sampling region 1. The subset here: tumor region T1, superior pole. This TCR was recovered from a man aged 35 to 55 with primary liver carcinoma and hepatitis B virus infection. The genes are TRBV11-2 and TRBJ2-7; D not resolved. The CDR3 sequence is CASSLDWTAYSYEQYF. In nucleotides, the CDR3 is TGTGCCAGCAGCTTAGATTGGACCGCATACTCCTACGAGCAGTACTTC.